The TCR beta chain under discussion was sequenced for a study of blood T cell repertoires in COVID-19. About the study: Sources were T cells, B-cell-depleted T cells, or PBMCs; the material itself was cDNA or gDNA.

In the authors' methods: Reference gene primer amplification gave nucleated cell count estimates. Assay used: immunoSEQ multiplex PCR; TCRdb lists only in-frame clones, some missing. The V and J calls and clone size are taken from that table; D and trimming were inferred from the DNA. This table holds about 200,000 clones, approximately 82% found once. Participants came from about 23 US areas, aged about 18 to 100 years. Each participant's cohort was designated according to participant-reported clinical history. Germline CDR1 is SEHNR and CDR2 is FQNEAQ (reference sequence). The ends were cut back, 1 base at V and 5 bases at J, with 5 bases in the middle. The CDR3 extends over 13 amino acids.

This clonotype originated in a man aged 35 to 55 who had recovered from COVID-19. The J gene is TRBJ2-2, the V gene TRBV7-9; D not certain. Sequencing input: PBMCs or T cells enriched from blood (not recorded which). This CDR3 is CASSLELTGELFF. DNA for the CDR3: TGTGCCAGCAGCTTAGAGCTGACCGGGGAGCTGTTTTTT.